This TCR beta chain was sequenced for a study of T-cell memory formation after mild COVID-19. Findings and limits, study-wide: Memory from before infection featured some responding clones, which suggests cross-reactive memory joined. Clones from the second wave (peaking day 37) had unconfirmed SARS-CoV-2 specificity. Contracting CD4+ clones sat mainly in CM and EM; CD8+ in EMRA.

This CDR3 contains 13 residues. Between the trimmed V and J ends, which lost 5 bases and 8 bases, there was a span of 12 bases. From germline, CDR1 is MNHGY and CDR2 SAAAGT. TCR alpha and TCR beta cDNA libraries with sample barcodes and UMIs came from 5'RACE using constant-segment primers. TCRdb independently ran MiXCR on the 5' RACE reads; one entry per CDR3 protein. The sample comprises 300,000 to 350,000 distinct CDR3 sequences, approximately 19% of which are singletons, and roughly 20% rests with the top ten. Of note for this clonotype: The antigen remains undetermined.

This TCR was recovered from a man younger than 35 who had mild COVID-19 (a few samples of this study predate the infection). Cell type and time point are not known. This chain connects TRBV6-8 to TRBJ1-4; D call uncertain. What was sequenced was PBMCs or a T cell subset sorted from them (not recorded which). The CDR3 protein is CASSVLGTEKLFF. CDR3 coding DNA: TGTGCCAGCAGTGTTTTAGGCACCGAAAAACTGTTTTTT.